The 6 T cell receptor beta chains reported below all come from one sample, sequenced in a study of blood T cell repertoires in COVID-19. The table came from immunoSEQ multiplex PCR; TCRdb's copy has only in-frame clones and leaves some out. The data contain a few hundred thousand clones, over 80% of them singletons. Material for sequencing was PBMCs or T cells enriched from blood (not recorded which). These receptors all come from a man aged 18 to 29 with acute COVID-19.

V gene TRBV7-9 combines with J gene TRBJ2-3; 12 bases are shared with TRBD2. The germline V gene encodes CDR1 SEHNR and CDR2 FQNEAQ (reference sequence). The CDR3 consists of 15 residues. The V and J ends lost 5 bases and 5 bases, in that order; junction bases with no gene match: 5. The CDR3 loop reads CASSPTSGRLDTQYF. CDR3 sequence (DNA): TGTGCCAGCAGCCCGACTAGCGGGAGATTAGATACGCAGTATTTT. The full variable domain, completed using reference TRBV7-9 and TRBJ2-3, is DTGVSQNPRHKITKRGQNVTFRCDPISEHNRLYWYRQTLGQGPEFLTYFQNEAQLEKSRLLSDRFSAERPKGSFSTLEIQRTEQGDSAMYLCASSPTSGRLDTQYFGPGTRLTVL.

V gene TRBV28 combines with J gene TRBJ1-3; D is uncertain. CDR3 length: 15 residues. V lost 4 bases to trimming and J lost 0 bases, with 10 bases between them. CDR1 MDHEN and CDR2 SYDVKM come from the germline V gene. The CDR3 is CASSSPLSSGNTIYF. DNA of the CDR3: TGTGCCAGCAGTTCCCCACTGAGCTCTGGAAACACCATATATTTT.

The chain recombines TRBV5-4 with TRBJ1-4; D gene ambiguous. The CDR3 contains 13 residues. Germline values: CDR1 SGHNT, CDR2 YYREEE (reference sequence). The V end was cut by 1 base, the J end by 5 bases, with 6 bases between. In DNA form, the CDR3 reads TGTGCCAGCAGCTTGAGCGGGAATGAAAAACTGTTTTTT. Translation: CASSLSGNEKLFF. The variable domain in full, with the rest retrieved from reference TRBV5-4 and TRBJ1-4, is ETGVTQSPTHLIKTRGQQVTLRCSSQSGHNTVSWYQQALGQGPQFIFQYYREEENGRGNFPPRFSGLQFPNYSSELNVNALELDDSALYLCASSLSGNEKLFFGSGTQLSVL.

This clone was observed a few times. The genes are TRBV12-2 and TRBJ1-5. TRBV12-2 is classified as a pseudogene. This CDR3 has 17 residues. The CDR3 sequence: CASRLVSRGVINQPQHF. The CDR3 nucleotides read TGTGCAAGTCGCTTAGTATCCCGGGGAGTAATCAATCAGCCCCAGCATTTT.

This clone appeared a single time. This rearrangement joins TRBV27 to TRBJ2-3, with 7 bases lining up with TRBD2. This CDR3 is built from 14 residues. Germline loops: CDR1 MNHEY, CDR2 SMNVEV (reference sequence). With V trimmed by 6 bases and J by 2 bases, 5 bases remained unmatched. The DNA for the CDR3 is TGTGCCAGCAGGGGGGGGTGGGCCACAGATACGCAGTATTTT. It is translated as CASRGGWATDTQYF.

The rearrangement links TRBV19 to TRBJ2-1, with 8 nucleotides matching TRBD2. Germline V CDR1 and CDR2: LNHDA, SQIVND (reference sequence). V gave up 0 bases and J gave up 3 bases; unmatched junction bases: 4. CDR3 size: 16 residues. The CDR3 protein is CASSIDLAGHYNEQFF. CDR3 DNA sequence: TGTGCCAGTAGTATAGATCTAGCGGGCCACTACAATGAGCAGTTCTTC.